A single sample gave rise to the 16 T cell receptor beta chains below, sequenced in a study of T-cell reconstitution after alpha-beta-depleted transplantation in children. A TCRbeta library incorporating unique molecular identifiers was prepared. TCRdb re-derived calls from the PCR reads in MiXCR, one entry per CDR3 protein. This table holds around 450,000 distinct CDR3 sequences, over 9.5% found once. Source: PBMCs, taken before TCRalphabeta/CD19-depleted stem cell transplant. The receptors derive from a child aged 2-15 years with inherited bone marrow failure, due to receive a stem cell transplant.

This clonotype was seen many times. V is TRBV27 and J is TRBJ2-1, with TRBD2 matching over 8 bases. Germline-derived CDR1 and CDR2 are MNHEY and SMNVEV (reference sequence). The V and J ends lost 6 bases and 3 bases, in that order; junction bases with no gene match: 10. The CDR3 has 16 residues. CDR3 coding DNA: TGTGCCAGCAGGGCCTTTCGGCTAGCGGGCTACAATGAGCAGTTCTTC. Translation gives CASRAFRLAGYNEQFF.

This clonotype came up many times. The chain uses TRBV5-1 and TRBJ2-7; TRBD1 aligns across 7 bases. Germline trimming cut 4 bases from V and 3 bases from J; bases unmatched to any gene: 7. The CDR3 loop spans 14 amino acids. The germline CDR1 and CDR2 sequences are SGHRS and YFSETQ. CDR3 sequence reads: CASSEYRDSYEQYF. Here the CDR3 DNA reads TGCGCCAGCAGCGAATATAGGGACAGCTACGAGCAGTACTTC. Drawing the rest from reference TRBV5-1 and TRBJ2-7, the complete variable domain is KAGVTQTPRYLIKTRGQQVTLSCSPISGHRSVSWYQQTPGQGLQFLFEYFSETQRNKGNFPGRFSGRQFSNSRSEMNVSTLELGDSALYLCASSEYRDSYEQYFGPGTRLTVT.

This clonotype showed up many times. In DNA, the CDR3 is TGTGCCAGCAGAGGTAGCGGGAGCTTCGCGGGTGAGCAGTTCTTC. The encoded protein is CASRGSGSFAGEQFF. The chain employs TRBV27 and TRBJ2-1, with 9 nucleotides matching TRBD2. The V gene end was trimmed by 6 bases and the J gene end by 9 bases; junction bases not matched to a gene: 12. Germline V gene lookup returns CDR1 MNHEY and CDR2 SMNVEV (reference sequence). CDR3 length: 15 amino acids.

CDR3 bases: TGTGCCAGCAGCCGTAAAGACAGGGCGGACGGGGAGCTGTTTTTT. It codes for CASSRKDRADGELFF. This sequence joins TRBV5-4 and TRBJ2-2; 7 bases are a match to TRBD1. This CDR3 comprises 15 residues. Trimming took 4 bases from V and 7 from J; bases not matched to a gene: 10. CDR1 is SGHNT and CDR2 is YYREEE in the germline V gene (reference sequence).

The table lists this clonotype with many counts. This chain's CDR3 is CSVNTGYNEQFF. The CDR3 DNA reads as TGCAGCGTAAATACTGGTTACAATGAGCAGTTCTTC. The genes are TRBV29-1 and TRBJ2-1; D is ambiguous. V shed 6 bases and J shed 4 bases, with 10 bases lying between them. Germline CDR1 and CDR2: SQVTM and ANQGSEA. This CDR3 region has 12 residues.

This clonotype occurred many times. This chain uses TRBV10-1 with TRBJ2-7; the D gene is possibly TRBD1 (7 bases). V was shortened by 0 bases and J by 7 bases, with 16 bases between the two germline ends. Germline CDR1 reads WNHNN; CDR2 reads SYGVQD (reference sequence). This CDR3 spans 15 amino acids. Here the CDR3 reads CASSESRGPGREQYF. The CDR3 bases are TGCGCCAGCAGTGAGTCGAGGGGGCCGGGGAGGGAGCAGTACTTC.

The chain recombines TRBV20-1 with TRBJ2-7, with 9 bases aligning to TRBD2. V lost 5 bases, J lost 2 bases, and 4 bases stayed unmatched. The CDR3 is made up of 13 amino acids. The germline V gene encodes CDR1 DFQATT and CDR2 SNEGSKA (reference sequence). CDR3 bases: TGCAGTGCTCCTCGGACTAGCGCCTACGAGCAGTACTTC. It is translated as CSAPRTSAYEQYF.

The chain employs TRBV7-2 and TRBJ1-5, with 9 bases that match TRBD1. In germline, CDR1 is SGHTA, CDR2 FQGNSA. CDR3 length: 19 residues. V trimming: 1 base; J trimming: 4 bases; junction bases outside the gene matches: 14. CDR3 sequence reads: CASSLGPLGQGLGNQPQHF. CDR3 in DNA: TGTGCCAGCAGCTTAGGGCCGTTAGGACAGGGGTTAGGGAATCAGCCCCAGCATTTT.

This clonotype was observed many times. The chain couples TRBV9 to TRBJ2-7; D may be TRBD1 or TRBD2 (5 bases each). Per germline, CDR1 SGDLS and CDR2 YYNGEE. The V end was cut by 4 bases, the J end by 6 bases, with 14 bases between. This CDR3 contains 13 residues. The CDR3 region is CASSIKRGGEQYF. The CDR3 DNA sequence: TGTGCCAGCAGCATCAAGAGGGGCGGCGAGCAGTACTTC.

In this sample, this clonotype turned up many times. The rearrangement links TRBV2 to TRBJ1-5; D is ambiguous. V was trimmed by 8 bases and J by 7 bases, leaving 6 bases between them. The CDR3 consists of 10 residues. In germline, CDR1 is SNHLY, CDR2 FYNNEI. This CDR3 reads CASGGQPQHF. The CDR3 coding sequence is TGTGCCAGCGGAGGGCAGCCCCAGCATTTT.

The table lists this clonotype with many counts. The chain joins TRBV24-1 to TRBJ2-5; a possible D gene is TRBD2 (6 bases). The CDR3 consists of 14 residues. V was shortened by 3 bases and J by 4 bases, with 11 bases between the two germline ends. The V gene's germline CDR1 is KGHDR and CDR2 SFDVKD. For the CDR3, the DNA is TGTGCCACCAGTGATCTTGGGGGAGGAGAGACCCAGTACTTC. Its translation: CATSDLGGGETQYF.

The table lists this clonotype with a few counts. J is TRBJ2-7 and V is TRBV7-2; 7 nucleotides match TRBD1. The CDR3 totals 13 residues. CDR1 is SGHTA and CDR2 is FQGNSA in the germline V gene. With 3 bases clipped from V and 6 bases from J, the junction kept 5 bases outside the gene matches. The CDR3 DNA follows: TGTGCCAGCAGCTTCAGGGGGTCGGGCGAGCAGTACTTC. It codes for CASSFRGSGEQYF.

The chain couples TRBV28 to TRBJ1-5, with TRBD1 matching over 11 bases. J was trimmed by 4 bases and V by 9 bases; bases with no gene match: 8. The CDR3 contains 15 residues. The germline CDR1 and CDR2 sequences are MDHEN and SYDVKM. CDR3 DNA sequence: TGTGCCAGTTGGGGACAGGGGGGAAATAATCAGCCCCAGCATTTT. It encodes CASWGQGGNNQPQHF.

This clonotype was counted ten times or more. The chain combines TRBV9 with TRBJ2-1; D is possibly TRBD2 (5 bases). From germline, CDR1 is SGDLS and CDR2 YYNGEE. With 3 bases removed from V and 10 bases from J, the gap between germline ends came to 11 bases. CDR3 length equals 12 residues. Here the CDR3 reads CASSDAGPEQFF. The CDR3 nucleotides are TGTGCCAGCAGCGATGCGGGCCCAGAGCAGTTCTTC. Full variable domain (remainder filled in from reference TRBV9 and TRBJ2-1): DSGVTQTPKHLITATGQRVTLRCSPRSGDLSVYWYQQSLDQGLQFLIQYYNGEERAKGNILERFSAQQFPDLHSELNLSSLELGDSALYFCASSDAGPEQFFGPGTRLTVL.

In its sample, this clonotype was seen many times. The chain is built from TRBV7-2 and TRBJ2-3; 13 bases fit TRBD2. Germline-derived CDR1 and CDR2 are SGHTA and FQGNSA. CDR3 size: 16 residues. Trimming removed 4 bases from V and 5 bases from J; junction bases left unmatched: 6. The CDR3 region is CASSSDGLAGVDTQYF. CDR3 nucleotides: TGTGCCAGCAGCTCCGATGGACTAGCGGGAGTAGATACGCAGTATTTT.

This clonotype came up many times. This chain joins TRBV27 and TRBJ1-2; 7 bases are shared with TRBD1. This CDR3 comprises 15 residues. V was clipped by 4 bases and J by 6 bases; unmatched bases: 11. CDR1 and CDR2 from the germline V gene are MNHEY and SMNVEV (reference sequence). CDR3 DNA sequence: TGTGCCAGCAGTTCATTAGGGCAGGGGGAGAATGGCTACACCTTC. Its translation: CASSSLGQGENGYTF.